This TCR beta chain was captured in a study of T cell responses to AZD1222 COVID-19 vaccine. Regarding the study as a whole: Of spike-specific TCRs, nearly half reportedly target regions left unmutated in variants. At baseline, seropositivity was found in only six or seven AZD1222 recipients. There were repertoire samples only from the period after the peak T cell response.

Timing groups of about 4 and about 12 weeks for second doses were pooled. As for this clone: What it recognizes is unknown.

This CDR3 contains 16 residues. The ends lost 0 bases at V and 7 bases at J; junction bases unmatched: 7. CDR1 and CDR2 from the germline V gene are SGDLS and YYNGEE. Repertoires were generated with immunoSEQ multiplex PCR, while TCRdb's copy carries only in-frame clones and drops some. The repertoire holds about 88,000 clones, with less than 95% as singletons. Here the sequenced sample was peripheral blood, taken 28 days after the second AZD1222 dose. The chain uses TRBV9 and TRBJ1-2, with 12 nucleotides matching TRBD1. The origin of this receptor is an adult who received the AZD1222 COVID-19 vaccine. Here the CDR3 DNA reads TGTGCCAGCAGCGTAGACCCGGGACAGGGGGCGGGTGGCTACACCTTC. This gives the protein CASSVDPGQGAGGYTF.